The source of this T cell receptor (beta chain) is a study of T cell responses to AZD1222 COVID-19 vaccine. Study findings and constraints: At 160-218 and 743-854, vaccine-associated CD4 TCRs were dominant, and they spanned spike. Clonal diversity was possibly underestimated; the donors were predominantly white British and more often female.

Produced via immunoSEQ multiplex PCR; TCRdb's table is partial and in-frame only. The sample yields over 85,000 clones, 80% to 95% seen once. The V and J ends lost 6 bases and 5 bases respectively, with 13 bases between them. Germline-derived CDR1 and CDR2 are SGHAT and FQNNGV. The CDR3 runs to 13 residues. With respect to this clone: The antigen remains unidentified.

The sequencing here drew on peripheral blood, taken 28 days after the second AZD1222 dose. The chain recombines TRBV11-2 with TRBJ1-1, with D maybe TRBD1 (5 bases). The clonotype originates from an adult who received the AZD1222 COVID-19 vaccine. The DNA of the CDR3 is TGTGCCAGCAGGGCCGGGGGAAGGACTGAAGCTTTCTTT. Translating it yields CASRAGGRTEAFF. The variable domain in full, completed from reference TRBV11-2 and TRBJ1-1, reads EAGVAQSPRYKIIEKRQSVAFWCNPISGHATLYWYQQILGQGPKLLIQFQNNGVVDDSQLPKDRFSAERLKGVDSTLKIQPAKLEDSAVYLCASRAGGRTEAFFGQGTRLTVV.